This T cell receptor beta chain was documented in a study of breast tumors, draining lymph nodes, adjacent tissues. TCRdb ran MiXCR on the multiplex PCR reads and lists one entry per CDR3 protein. This sample yields about 19,000 distinct CDR3 sequences, of which roughly 44% are seen a single time; 15% to 25% belongs to the top ten. Trimming left V 2 bases short and J 7 bases short, with 9 bases between. Looked up from germline, CDR1 is ENHRY and CDR2 is SYGVKD. This CDR3 region has 13 residues. The origin of this receptor is a female donor with breast cancer. Some clones in this sample may be carry-over from other donors' samples. Sequencing was carried out using breast tumor tissue. V is TRBV10-3 and J is TRBJ1-3; D gene uncertain. Here the CDR3 reads CAISENKGNTIYF. The CDR3 DNA reads TGTGCCATCAGTGAGAACAAAGGGAACACCATATATTTT.